A single sample is the source of the 15 T cell receptor beta chains below, sequenced in a study of T cell responses to AZD1222 COVID-19 vaccine. This table comes from immunoSEQ multiplex PCR, and its TCRdb copy is limited to in-frame clones, with some not included. The data contain around 150,000 clones, approximately 90% of them seen just once; the ten biggest clones take up about 3.3%. Sequenced material: peripheral blood, taken 28 days after the second AZD1222 dose. Source of these receptors: an adult who received the AZD1222 COVID-19 vaccine.

The rearrangement links TRBV30 to TRBJ1-4, with D maybe TRBD1 (6 bases). Per germline, CDR1 GTSNPN and CDR2 SVGIG (reference sequence). The CDR3 sequence is 13 residues long. V gave up 3 bases and J gave up 7 bases, with 12 bases separating them. The CDR3 is CAWRLDSGEKLFF. The DNA of the CDR3 is TGTGCCTGGAGGCTGGACAGTGGTGAAAAACTGTTTTTT.

The chain couples TRBV14 to TRBJ2-7; maybe TRBD1 (5 bases). Trimming pared 2 bases from V and 6 bases from J, leaving 14 bases between. The CDR3 is 14 amino acids. The germline CDR1 and CDR2 sequences are SGHDN and FVKESK. Written as DNA, the CDR3 is TGTGCCAGCAGCCAACCGGACACTTTAGGCGAGCAGTACTTC. As protein: CASSQPDTLGEQYF. Variable domain in full (rest from reference TRBV14 and TRBJ2-7): EAGVTQFPSHSVIEKGQTVTLRCDPISGHDNLYWYRRVMGKEIKFLLHFVKESKQDESGMPNNRFLAERTGGTYSTLKVQPAELEDSGVYFCASSQPDTLGEQYFGPGTRLTVT.

The V and J genes are TRBV10-3 and TRBJ2-7; 10 bases are shared with TRBD1. The CDR3 has 16 amino acids. The V segment lost 2 bases and the J segment 0 bases; nucleotides outside the gene matches: 4. The V gene's germline CDR1 is ENHRY and CDR2 SYGVKD. CDR3 residues: CAISEIWTGGSYEQYF. CDR3 nucleotide sequence: TGTGCCATCAGTGAGATTTGGACAGGGGGCTCCTACGAGCAGTACTTC.

The chain has TRBV19 and TRBJ2-3; a possible D gene is TRBD2 (5 bases). V lost 3 bases and J lost 6, with 13 bases in between. This CDR3 contains 14 residues. From germline, CDR1 is LNHDA and CDR2 SQIVND (reference sequence). The CDR3 loop is CASSIRLFSDTQYF. CDR3 sequence (DNA): TGTGCCAGTAGTATCCGACTATTTTCCGATACGCAGTATTTT.

The V call is TRBV28, the J call TRBJ2-7; TRBD2 is a possible D gene (6 bases). This CDR3 region has 14 residues. CDR1 and CDR2 (germline): MDHEN, SYDVKM. V lost 1 base and J 3 bases, leaving 10 bases between the germline ends. The CDR3 sequence is CASSLLWRDYEQYF. For the CDR3, the DNA is TGTGCCAGCAGTTTATTGTGGCGGGACTACGAGCAGTACTTC.

This sequence joins TRBV18 and TRBJ2-1, with unresolved D. Trimming took off 4 bases at V and 0 bases at J, with 10 bases between the two ends. The CDR3 contains 15 residues. Germline V gene sequence: CDR1 KGHSH, CDR2 LQKENI. CDR3 sequence (DNA): TGTGCCAGCTCACTGGGCGGTAGCTCCTACAATGAGCAGTTCTTC. Its translation is CASSLGGSSYNEQFF. The full variable domain, rest sourced from reference TRBV18 and TRBJ2-1, is NAGVMQNPRHLVRRRGQEARLRCSPMKGHSHVYWYRQLPEEGLKFMVYLQKENIIDESGMPKERFSAEFPKEGPSILRIQQVVRGDSAAYFCASSLGGSSYNEQFFGPGTRLTVL.

The V gene is TRBV2, the J gene TRBJ2-1; D may be TRBD2 (6 bases). Germline assignment: CDR1 SNHLY and CDR2 FYNNEI. CDR3 length: 15 residues. V lost 7 bases to trimming and J lost 0 bases, with 13 bases between them. The CDR3 is CASTTGLSSYNEQFF. CDR3 DNA: TGTGCCAGCACTACGGGACTCAGCTCCTACAATGAGCAGTTCTTC.

This rearrangement joins TRBV19 to TRBJ1-5; 8 bases fit TRBD1. Per the germline V gene, CDR1 is LNHDA and CDR2 is SQIVND (reference sequence). This CDR3 is built from 16 residues. V lost 4 bases to trimming and J lost 3 bases; unmatched junction nucleotides: 8. CDR3 sequence: CASSTPDRGNNQPQHF. For the CDR3, the DNA is TGTGCCAGTAGTACACCTGACAGGGGTAACAATCAGCCCCAGCATTTT.

This clone was recorded once. The junction does not match germline at one end; this may be a read error. The V call is TRBV7-9, the J call TRBJ2-3; D gene ambiguous. This CDR3 comprises 14 residues. Germline V gene lookup returns CDR1 SEHNR and CDR2 FQNEAQ (reference sequence). CDR3 loop: CAGSESVGTDTQYF. CDR3 coding DNA: TGTGCCGGCAGTGAATCCGTGGGCACAGATACGCAGTATTTT.

The chain uses TRBV5-1 and TRBJ1-4; D ambiguous. The CDR3 has 18 residues. Germline V CDR1 and CDR2: SGHRS, YFSETQ. Trimming left V 0 bases short and J 8 bases short, with 23 bases between. The CDR3 reads CASSLEFLTQAKREKLFF. The CDR3 DNA is TGCGCCAGCAGCTTGGAGTTCCTAACACAAGCCAAGAGGGAAAAACTGTTTTTT.

The rearrangement joins TRBV24-1 to TRBJ2-1, with D perhaps matching TRBD1 (6 bases). With 5 bases removed from V and 8 bases from J, the gap between germline ends came to 24 bases. Germline V gene data show CDR1 as KGHDR and CDR2 as SFDVKD. The CDR3 consists of 17 residues. CDR3 nucleotide sequence: TGTGCCACCAGTGCCTTCGGGGACGCCGGGACATTCGATGAGCAGTTCTTC. This translates into CATSAFGDAGTFDEQFF.

This rearrangement joins TRBV19 to TRBJ1-1; D not resolved. The CDR3 extends over 12 amino acids. Germline V gene data show CDR1 as LNHDA and CDR2 as SQIVND (reference sequence). Between the trimmed V and J ends, which lost 3 bases and 0 bases, there was a span of 2 bases. CDR3 sequence: CASSMLNTEAFF. The CDR3 coding sequence is TGTGCCAGTAGTATGTTGAACACTGAAGCTTTCTTT. Together with reference TRBV19 and TRBJ1-1, the CDR3 gives the full variable domain: DGGITQSPKYLFRKEGQNVTLSCEQNLNHDAMYWYRQDPGQGLRLIYYSQIVNDFQKGDIAEGYSVSREKKESFPLTVTSAQKNPTAFYLCASSMLNTEAFFGQGTRLTVV.

CDR3 DNA sequence: TGTGCCAGCAGTTCGGGGGGACTAGCGGGAGTAGATACGCAGTATTTT. The encoded protein is CASSSGGLAGVDTQYF. The chain is built from TRBV6-2 or TRBV6-3 and TRBJ2-3; 14 nucleotides align to TRBD2. CDR1 is MNHEY and CDR2 is SVGEGT in the germline V gene. CDR3 length: 16 residues. The V and J ends lost 4 bases and 5 bases, in that order; junction bases with no gene match: 5.

This clone was counted between two and nine times. The V call is TRBV7-9, the J call TRBJ1-2; TRBD1 aligns across 11 bases. The CDR3 totals 18 residues. Trimming removed 2 bases from V and 3 bases from J; junction bases left unmatched: 11. Germline loops: CDR1 SEHNR, CDR2 FQNEAQ (reference sequence). As DNA, the CDR3 is TGTGCCAGCAGCTTATCCACCATAGGGACAGGGGGGGACTATGGCTACACCTTC. Residues: CASSLSTIGTGGDYGYTF.

The chain recombines TRBV6-2 or TRBV6-3 with TRBJ1-2; TRBD1 matches at 10 bases. The junction had 1 base not matched to a gene; V was cut back by 0 bases and J by 6 bases. Germline V gene sequence: CDR1 MNHEY, CDR2 SVGEGT. The CDR3 runs 14 residues. In DNA form, the CDR3 reads TGTGCCAGCAGTTACTCGACAGGGGGCAATGGCTACACCTTC. Residues: CASSYSTGGNGYTF.